This T cell receptor beta chain was identified during a study of spatial heterogeneity in lung cancer. Overall study context: Beta-chain sequences were consistently detected more often than alpha-chain sequences. A unique TCR and UMI combination showed up more than ten times in raw reads, on average.

Every molecule of TCR cDNA had its own unique molecular identifier. TCRdb independently ran MiXCR on the 5' RACE reads; one entry per CDR3 protein. The data contain about 82,000 distinct CDR3 sequences, over 9.5% of them seen just once; the ten biggest clones take up around 4.3%. The CDR3 is 14 amino acids. The J segment lost 4 bases and the V segment lost 2 bases, leaving 1 base of the junction unmatched. Per the germline V gene, CDR1 is KGHSH and CDR2 is LQKENI. Time point meaning: sample taken at primary tumor resection. The input material, whole RNA from tumor, nontumor lung or frozen PBMC, was sequenced unsorted. Patients with untreated early-stage non-small cell lung cancer, numbering some 68, were the donors.

The TCR sequence derives from a male donor with early-stage non-small cell lung cancer. This rearrangement joins TRBV18 to TRBJ2-2; the match to TRBD2 covers 7 bases. Specimen: PBMCs, collected at surgery. The CDR3 DNA reads as TGTGCCAGCTCACCATCGGGGGGCACCGGGGAGCTGTTTTTT. Protein sequence: CASSPSGGTGELFF.